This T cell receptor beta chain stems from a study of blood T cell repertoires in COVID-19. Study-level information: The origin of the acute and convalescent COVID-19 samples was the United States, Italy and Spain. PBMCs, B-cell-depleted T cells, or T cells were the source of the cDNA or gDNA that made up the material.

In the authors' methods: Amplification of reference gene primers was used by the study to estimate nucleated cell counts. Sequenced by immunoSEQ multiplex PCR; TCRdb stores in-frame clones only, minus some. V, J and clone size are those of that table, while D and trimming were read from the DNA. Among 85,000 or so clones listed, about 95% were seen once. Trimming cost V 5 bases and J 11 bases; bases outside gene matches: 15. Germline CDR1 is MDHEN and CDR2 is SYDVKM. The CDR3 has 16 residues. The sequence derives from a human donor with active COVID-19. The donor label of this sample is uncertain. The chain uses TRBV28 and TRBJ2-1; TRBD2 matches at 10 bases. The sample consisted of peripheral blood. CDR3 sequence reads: CASSGAPWTSGAQQFF. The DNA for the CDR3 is TGTGCCAGCAGTGGTGCCCCTTGGACTAGCGGAGCCCAGCAGTTCTTC.